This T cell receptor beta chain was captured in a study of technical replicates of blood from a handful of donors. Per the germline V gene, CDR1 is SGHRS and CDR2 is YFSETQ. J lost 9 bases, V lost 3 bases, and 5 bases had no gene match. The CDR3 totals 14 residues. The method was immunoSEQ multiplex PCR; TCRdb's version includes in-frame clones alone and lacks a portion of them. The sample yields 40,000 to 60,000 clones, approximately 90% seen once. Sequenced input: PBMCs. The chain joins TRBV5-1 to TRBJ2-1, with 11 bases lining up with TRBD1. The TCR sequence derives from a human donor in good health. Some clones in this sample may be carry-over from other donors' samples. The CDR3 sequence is CASSSDRGHGEQFF. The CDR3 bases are TGCGCCAGCAGCTCGGACAGGGGGCATGGTGAGCAGTTCTTC. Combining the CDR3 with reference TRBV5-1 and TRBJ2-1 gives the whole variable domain KAGVTQTPRYLIKTRGQQVTLSCSPISGHRSVSWYQQTPGQGLQFLFEYFSETQRNKGNFPGRFSGRQFSNSRSEMNVSTLELGDSALYLCASSSDRGHGEQFFGPGTRLTVL.